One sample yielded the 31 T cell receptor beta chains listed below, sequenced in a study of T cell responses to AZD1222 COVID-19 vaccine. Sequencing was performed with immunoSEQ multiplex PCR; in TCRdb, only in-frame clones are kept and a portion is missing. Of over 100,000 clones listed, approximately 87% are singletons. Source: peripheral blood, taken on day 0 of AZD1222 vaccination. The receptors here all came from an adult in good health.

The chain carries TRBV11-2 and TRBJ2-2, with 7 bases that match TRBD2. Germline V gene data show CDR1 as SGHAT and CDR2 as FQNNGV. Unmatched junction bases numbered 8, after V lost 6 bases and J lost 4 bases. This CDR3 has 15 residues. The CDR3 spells CASRGGSSSTGELFF. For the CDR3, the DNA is TGTGCCAGCAGGGGCGGGAGTTCGAGCACCGGGGAGCTGTTTTTT.

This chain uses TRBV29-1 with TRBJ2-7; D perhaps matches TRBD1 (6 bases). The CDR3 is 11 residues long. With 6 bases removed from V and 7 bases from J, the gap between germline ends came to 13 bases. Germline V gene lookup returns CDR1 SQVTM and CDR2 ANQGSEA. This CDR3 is CSVLTGREQYF. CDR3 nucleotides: TGCAGCGTACTAACAGGGAGAGAGCAGTACTTC.

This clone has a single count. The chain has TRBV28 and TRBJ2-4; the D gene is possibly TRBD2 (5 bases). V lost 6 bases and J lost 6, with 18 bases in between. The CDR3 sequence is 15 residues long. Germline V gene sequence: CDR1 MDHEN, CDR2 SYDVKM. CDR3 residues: CASSSRSSAVNIQYF. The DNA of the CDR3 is TGTGCCAGCAGCAGCCGGTCTTCAGCGGTAAACATTCAGTACTTC.

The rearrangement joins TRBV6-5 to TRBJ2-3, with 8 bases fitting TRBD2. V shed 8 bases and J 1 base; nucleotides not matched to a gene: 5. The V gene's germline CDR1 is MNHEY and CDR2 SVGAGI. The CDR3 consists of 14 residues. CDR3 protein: CASRSGGRTDTQYF. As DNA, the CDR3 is TGTGCCAGCCGCTCGGGGGGGCGCACAGATACGCAGTATTTT.

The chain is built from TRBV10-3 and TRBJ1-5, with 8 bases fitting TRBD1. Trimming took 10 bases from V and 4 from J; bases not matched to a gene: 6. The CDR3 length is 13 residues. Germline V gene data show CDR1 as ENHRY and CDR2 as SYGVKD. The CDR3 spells CATAGGSNQPQHF. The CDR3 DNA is TGTGCCACCGCAGGGGGCTCAAATCAGCCCCAGCATTTT.

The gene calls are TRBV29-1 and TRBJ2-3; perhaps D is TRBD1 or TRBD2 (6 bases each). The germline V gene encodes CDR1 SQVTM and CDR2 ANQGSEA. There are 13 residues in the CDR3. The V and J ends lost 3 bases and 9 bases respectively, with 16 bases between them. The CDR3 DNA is TGCAGCGTTGAGTTTGCGGGACACAGGACGCAGTATTTT. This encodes CSVEFAGHRTQYF.

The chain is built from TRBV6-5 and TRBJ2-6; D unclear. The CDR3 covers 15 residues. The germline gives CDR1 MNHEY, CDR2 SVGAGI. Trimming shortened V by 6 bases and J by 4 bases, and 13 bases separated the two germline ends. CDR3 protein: CASRQDRSGANVLTF. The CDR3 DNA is TGTGCCAGCAGACAAGACCGTTCGGGGGCCAACGTCCTGACTTTC.

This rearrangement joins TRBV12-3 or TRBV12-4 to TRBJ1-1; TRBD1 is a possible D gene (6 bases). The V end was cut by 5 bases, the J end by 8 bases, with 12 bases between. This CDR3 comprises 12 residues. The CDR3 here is CASSHDRPEAFF. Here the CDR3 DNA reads TGTGCCAGCAGTCACGACAGGCCAGAAGCTTTCTTT.

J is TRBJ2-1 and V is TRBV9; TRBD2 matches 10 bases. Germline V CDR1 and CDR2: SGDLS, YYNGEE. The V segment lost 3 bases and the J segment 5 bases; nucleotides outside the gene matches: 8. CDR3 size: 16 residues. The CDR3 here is CASSAASGGINNEQFF. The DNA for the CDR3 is TGTGCCAGCAGCGCCGCTAGCGGGGGTATTAACAATGAGCAGTTCTTC.

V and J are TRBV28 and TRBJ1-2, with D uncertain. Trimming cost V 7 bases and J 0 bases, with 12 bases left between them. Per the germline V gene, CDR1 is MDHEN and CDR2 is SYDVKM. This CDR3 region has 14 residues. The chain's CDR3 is CASTLPGTNYGYTF. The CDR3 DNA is TGTGCCAGCACCCTCCCGGGAACTAACTATGGCTACACCTTC.

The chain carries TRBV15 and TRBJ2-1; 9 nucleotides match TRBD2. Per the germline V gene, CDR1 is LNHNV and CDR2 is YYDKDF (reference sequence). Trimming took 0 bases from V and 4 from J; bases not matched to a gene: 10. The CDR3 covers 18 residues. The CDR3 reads CATSRDNASGKFYNEQFF. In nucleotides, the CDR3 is TGTGCCACCAGCAGAGATAATGCTAGCGGGAAGTTTTACAATGAGCAGTTCTTC.

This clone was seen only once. This chain's CDR3 is CASSSQGANEKLFF. The CDR3 nucleotides are TGTGCCAGCTCATCACAGGGGGCTAATGAAAAACTGTTTTTT. This chain links TRBV18 with TRBJ1-4, with TRBD1 matching 8 bases. Losses at the gene ends were 5 bases for V and 3 bases for J; bases not matched to a gene: 2. CDR1 KGHSH and CDR2 LQKENI come from the germline V gene. This CDR3 has 14 residues.

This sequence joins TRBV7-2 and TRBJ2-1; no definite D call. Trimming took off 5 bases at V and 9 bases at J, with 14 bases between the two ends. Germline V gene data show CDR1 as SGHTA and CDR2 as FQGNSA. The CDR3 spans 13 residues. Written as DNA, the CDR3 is TGTGCCAGCAGCCTACTCGGTCAGGCTGAGCAGTTCTTC. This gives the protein CASSLLGQAEQFF.

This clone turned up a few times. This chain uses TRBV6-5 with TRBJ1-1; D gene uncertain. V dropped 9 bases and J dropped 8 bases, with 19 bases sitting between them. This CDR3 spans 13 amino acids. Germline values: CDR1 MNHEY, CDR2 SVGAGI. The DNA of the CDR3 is TGTGCCAGTAATCCAGTCCAGGAAGTGGAAGCTTTCTTT. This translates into CASNPVQEVEAFF.

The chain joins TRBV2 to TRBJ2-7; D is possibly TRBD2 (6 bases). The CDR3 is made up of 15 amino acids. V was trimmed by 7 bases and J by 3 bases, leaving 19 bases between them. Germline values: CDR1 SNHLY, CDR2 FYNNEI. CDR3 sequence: CASIPIWGGNYEQYF. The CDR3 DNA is TGTGCCAGCATCCCCATCTGGGGAGGAAACTACGAGCAGTACTTC.

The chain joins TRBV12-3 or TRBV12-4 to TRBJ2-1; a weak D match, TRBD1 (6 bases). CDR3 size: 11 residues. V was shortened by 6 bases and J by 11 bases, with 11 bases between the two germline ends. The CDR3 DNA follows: TGTGCCAGCAGAGGACAGTGGAAGCAGTTCTTC. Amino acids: CASRGQWKQFF.

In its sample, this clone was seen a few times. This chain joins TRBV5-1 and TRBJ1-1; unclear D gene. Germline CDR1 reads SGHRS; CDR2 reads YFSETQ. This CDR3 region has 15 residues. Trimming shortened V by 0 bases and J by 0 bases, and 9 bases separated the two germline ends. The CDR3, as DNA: TGCGCCAGCAGCTTGGACGTGGGAATGAACACTGAAGCTTTCTTT. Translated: CASSLDVGMNTEAFF.

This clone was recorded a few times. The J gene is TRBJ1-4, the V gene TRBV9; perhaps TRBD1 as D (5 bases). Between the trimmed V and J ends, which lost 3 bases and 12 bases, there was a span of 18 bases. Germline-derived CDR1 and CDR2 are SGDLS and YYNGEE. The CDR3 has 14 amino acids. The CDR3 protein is CASSGGLILDQLFF. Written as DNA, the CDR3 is TGTGCCAGCAGCGGGGGCCTTATACTCGACCAACTGTTTTTT.

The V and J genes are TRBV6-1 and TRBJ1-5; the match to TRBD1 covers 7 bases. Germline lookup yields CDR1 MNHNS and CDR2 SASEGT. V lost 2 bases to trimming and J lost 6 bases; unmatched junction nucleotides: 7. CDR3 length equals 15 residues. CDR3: CASSEFDRAGQPQHF. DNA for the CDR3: TGTGCCAGCAGTGAATTCGACAGGGCTGGTCAGCCCCAGCATTTT.

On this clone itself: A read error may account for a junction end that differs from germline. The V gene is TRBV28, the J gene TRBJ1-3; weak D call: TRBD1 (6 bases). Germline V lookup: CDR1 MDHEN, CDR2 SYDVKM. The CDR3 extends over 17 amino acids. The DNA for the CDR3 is TGTGCCGGCAGTTTTCATAACACAGGGTTCTCTGGAAACACCATATATTTT. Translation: CAGSFHNTGFSGNTIYF.

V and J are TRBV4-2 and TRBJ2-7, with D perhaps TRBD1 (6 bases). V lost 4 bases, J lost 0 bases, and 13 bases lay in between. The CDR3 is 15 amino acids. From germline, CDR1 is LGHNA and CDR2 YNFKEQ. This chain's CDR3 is CASSPRDTLSYEQYF. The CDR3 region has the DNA TGTGCCAGCAGCCCCCGGGACACCCTCTCCTACGAGCAGTACTTC.

CDR3 sequence: CASSPGYLGDTIYF. In nucleotides, the CDR3 is TGCGCCAGCAGCCCCGGGTATTTAGGGGACACCATATATTTT. V is TRBV5-1 and J is TRBJ1-3, with D possibly TRBD1 on 5 matching bases. CDR3 length equals 14 residues. Germline V gene lookup returns CDR1 SGHRS and CDR2 YFSETQ. Trimming took off 4 bases at V and 8 bases at J, with 16 bases between the two ends.

CDR3 sequence reads: CASLPGAVSTYQETQYF. Here the CDR3 DNA reads TGTGCCAGCCTACCGGGGGCTGTTAGCACGTACCAAGAGACCCAGTACTTC. The chain employs TRBV28 and TRBJ2-5; D is tentatively TRBD1 or TRBD2 (6 bases each). The CDR3 extends over 17 amino acids. Between the trimmed V and J ends, which lost 8 bases and 0 bases, there was a span of 22 bases. CDR1 is MDHEN and CDR2 is SYDVKM in the germline V gene.

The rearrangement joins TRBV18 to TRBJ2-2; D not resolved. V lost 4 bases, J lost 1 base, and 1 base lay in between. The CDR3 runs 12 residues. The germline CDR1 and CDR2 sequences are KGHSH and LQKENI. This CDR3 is CASSRNTGELFF. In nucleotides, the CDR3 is TGTGCCAGCTCACGGAACACCGGGGAGCTGTTTTTT.

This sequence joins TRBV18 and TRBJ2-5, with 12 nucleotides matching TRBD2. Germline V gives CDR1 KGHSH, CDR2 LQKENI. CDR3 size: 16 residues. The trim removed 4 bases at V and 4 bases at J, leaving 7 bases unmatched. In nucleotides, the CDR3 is TGTGCCAGCTCACTCTCTAGCGGGAGGGCCGGAGAGACCCAGTACTTC. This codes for CASSLSSGRAGETQYF. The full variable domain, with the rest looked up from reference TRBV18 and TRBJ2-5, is NAGVMQNPRHLVRRRGQEARLRCSPMKGHSHVYWYRQLPEEGLKFMVYLQKENIIDESGMPKERFSAEFPKEGPSILRIQQVVRGDSAAYFCASSLSSGRAGETQYFGPGTRLLVL.

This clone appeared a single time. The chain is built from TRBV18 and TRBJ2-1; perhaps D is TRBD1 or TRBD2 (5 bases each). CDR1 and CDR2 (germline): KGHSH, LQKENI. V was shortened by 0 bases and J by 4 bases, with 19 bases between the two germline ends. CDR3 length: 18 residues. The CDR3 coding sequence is TGTGCCAGCTCACCACCGACAGTTGGGGTAGCGCGATACAATGAGCAGTTCTTC. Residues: CASSPPTVGVARYNEQFF.

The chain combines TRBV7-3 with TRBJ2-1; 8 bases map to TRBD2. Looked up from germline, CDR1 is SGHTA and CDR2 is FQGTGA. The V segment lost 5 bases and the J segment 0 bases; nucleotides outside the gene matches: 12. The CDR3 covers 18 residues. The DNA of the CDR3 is TGTGCCAGCAGCCCCCGGGAGGTAGCGGGGAGCTCCTACAATGAGCAGTTCTTC. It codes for CASSPREVAGSSYNEQFF.

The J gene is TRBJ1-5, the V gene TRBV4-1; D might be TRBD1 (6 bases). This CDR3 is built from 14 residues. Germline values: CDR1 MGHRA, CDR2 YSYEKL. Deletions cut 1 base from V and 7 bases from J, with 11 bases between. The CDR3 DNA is TGCGCCAGCAGCCAAGGAGGGGGGCCCCAGCCCCAGCATTTT. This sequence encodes CASSQGGGPQPQHF.

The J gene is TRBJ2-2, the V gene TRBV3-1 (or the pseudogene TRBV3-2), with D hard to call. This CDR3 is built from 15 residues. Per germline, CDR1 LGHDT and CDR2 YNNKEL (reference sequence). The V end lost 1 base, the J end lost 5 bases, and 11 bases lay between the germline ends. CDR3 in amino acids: CASSQGVHGTGELFF. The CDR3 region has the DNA TGTGCCAGCAGCCAAGGCGTCCACGGGACCGGGGAGCTGTTTTTT.

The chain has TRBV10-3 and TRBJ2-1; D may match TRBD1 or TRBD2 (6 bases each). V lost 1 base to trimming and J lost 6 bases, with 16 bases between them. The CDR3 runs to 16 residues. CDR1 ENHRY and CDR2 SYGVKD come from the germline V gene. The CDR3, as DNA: TGTGCCATCAGTGAGTACGCGGGACAAAAAGGCAATGAGCAGTTCTTC. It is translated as CAISEYAGQKGNEQFF.

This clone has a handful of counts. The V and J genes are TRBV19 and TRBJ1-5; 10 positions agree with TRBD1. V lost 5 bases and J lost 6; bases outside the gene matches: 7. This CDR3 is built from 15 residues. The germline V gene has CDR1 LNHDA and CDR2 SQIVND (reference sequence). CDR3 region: CASSVLGQGLQPQHF. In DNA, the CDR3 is TGTGCCAGTAGTGTACTGGGACAGGGGCTTCAGCCCCAGCATTTT.